This TCR beta chain was documented in a study of response to subunit inactivated influenza vaccine. The V gene's germline CDR1 is GTSNPN and CDR2 SVGIG (reference sequence). This CDR3 is 14 amino acids long. The V end was cut by 4 bases, the J end by 2 bases, with 15 bases between. TCRdb re-called the RT-PCR reads with MiXCR, one entry per CDR3 protein. The data hold approximately 700,000 distinct CDR3 sequences, with approximately 15% observed a single time. This sequence originates from a man in his fifties who received an inactivated influenza vaccine. The V and J genes are TRBV30 and TRBJ2-7; weak D call: TRBD2 (6 bases). The sample in question was PBMCs from blood, obtained 12 days after vaccination. DNA of the CDR3: TGTGCCTGGACCACGACTAGTTTGACCTACGAGCAGTACTTC. Its protein is CAWTTTSLTYEQYF.